These 17 T cell receptor beta chains originate from one sample sequenced in a study of identical twins. MiXCR was run by TCRdb on the 5' RACE reads, yielding one entry per CDR3 protein. The sample lists about 240,000 distinct CDR3 sequences, over 9.5% occurring once. The source material was memory T cells sorted from blood. These receptor sequences come from a man aged 45-65 years in good health.

V and J are TRBV28 and TRBJ2-7; D is possibly TRBD1 (5 bases). The germline CDR1 and CDR2 sequences are MDHEN and SYDVKM. The CDR3 has 13 amino acids. Trimming cost V 3 bases and J 4 bases, with 10 bases left between them. Written as DNA, the CDR3 is TGTGCCAGCAGTTTTGGGGCCCGGTACGAGCAGTACTTC. Translation: CASSFGARYEQYF.

This clonotype occurred a few times. The chain uses TRBV2 and TRBJ1-1, with 9 bases identical to TRBD1. The germline CDR1 and CDR2 sequences are SNHLY and FYNNEI. The CDR3 runs to 16 residues. The trim removed 8 bases at V and 1 base at J, leaving 11 bases unmatched. The CDR3 region is CASHRGRLTTNTEAFF. The CDR3 DNA follows: TGTGCCAGCCACAGGGGGCGACTTACGACGAACACTGAAGCTTTCTTT.

This sequence joins TRBV5-6 and TRBJ1-5; D is possibly TRBD1 (5 bases). V lost 4 bases to trimming and J lost 3 bases, with 11 bases between them. CDR1 is SGHDT and CDR2 is YYEEEE in the germline V gene. This CDR3 has 14 amino acids. This CDR3 reads CASSRGLNNQPQHF. DNA for the CDR3: TGTGCCAGCAGCCGGGGACTGAACAATCAGCCCCAGCATTTT.

There are many counts of this clonotype. In nucleotides, the CDR3 is TGCAGTGCTAGCCGGGAATACAATGAGCAGTTCTTC. It codes for CSASREYNEQFF. This chain joins TRBV20-1 and TRBJ2-1; D perhaps matches TRBD2 (5 bases). The CDR3 has 12 residues. Germline assignment: CDR1 DFQATT and CDR2 SNEGSKA (reference sequence). The V gene lost 3 bases and the J gene lost 4 bases, with 7 bases spanning the gap.

This clonotype occurred a few times. This chain joins TRBV20-1 and TRBJ1-2; 9 bases fit TRBD1. Trimming at V came to 3 bases and at J to 4 bases, leaving 9 bases not matched to a gene. Germline V gene lookup returns CDR1 DFQATT and CDR2 SNEGSKA (reference sequence). The CDR3 contains 15 residues. Written as DNA, the CDR3 is TGCAGTGCTAGCTCCCGGGGACAGGGATTCTATGGCTACACCTTC. It codes for CSASSRGQGFYGYTF.

In its sample, this clonotype was seen a few times. The rearrangement links TRBV4-2 to TRBJ1-2; D unclear. With 0 bases removed from V and 2 bases from J, the gap between germline ends came to 7 bases. The germline V gene has CDR1 LGHNA and CDR2 YNFKEQ. The CDR3 contains 14 residues. CDR3 in amino acids: CASSQDAGNYGYTF. The CDR3 bases are TGTGCCAGCAGCCAAGACGCCGGAAACTATGGCTACACCTTC.

This clonotype showed up just a few times. The V call is TRBV7-2, the J call TRBJ2-3; 7 nucleotides line up with TRBD2. CDR1 is SGHTA and CDR2 is FQGNSA in the germline V gene. V dropped 1 base and J dropped 4; count of bases not matched to a gene: 5. CDR3 length: 15 residues. DNA of the CDR3: TGTGCCAGCAGCTTAGATTTAGCGGGCCCAGATACGCAGTATTTT. Translation: CASSLDLAGPDTQYF.

This clonotype was detected a few times. V is TRBV20-1 and J is TRBJ1-5, with D perhaps matching TRBD1 (6 bases). The CDR3 has 14 amino acids. Germline CDR1 and CDR2: DFQATT and SNEGSKA (reference sequence). V dropped 0 bases and J dropped 6 bases, with 12 bases sitting between them. Here the CDR3 DNA reads TGCAGTGCTAGAGAAGGGGGAGTTTTTCAGCCCCAGCATTTT. Protein product: CSAREGGVFQPQHF.

This clonotype has ten or more counts. The J gene is TRBJ2-1, the V gene TRBV7-9, with 14 bases lining up with TRBD2. J lost 7 bases, V lost 4 bases, and 9 bases had no gene match. Germline V gene data show CDR1 as SEHNR and CDR2 as FQNEAQ (reference sequence). The CDR3 is 17 amino acids. CDR3 sequence (DNA): TGTGCCAGCAGCTCGCTGGGACTAGCGGGGGTGCGTAATGAGCAGTTCTTC. It translates to CASSSLGLAGVRNEQFF. The whole variable domain, filled in from reference TRBV7-9 and TRBJ2-1, reads DTGVSQNPRHKITKRGQNVTFRCDPISEHNRLYWYRQTLGQGPEFLTYFQNEAQLEKSRLLSDRFSAERPKGSFSTLEIQRTEQGDSAMYLCASSSLGLAGVRNEQFFGPGTRLTVL.

This clonotype was observed many times. The chain links TRBV3-1 to TRBJ2-5, with 15 nucleotides matching TRBD2. V lost 4 bases to trimming and J lost 5 bases; unmatched junction nucleotides: 5. Germline CDR1 reads LGHDT; CDR2 reads YNNKEL (reference sequence). The CDR3 has 16 residues. The CDR3 sequence is CASSRSGLAGGETQYF. The CDR3, as DNA: TGTGCCAGCAGCCGCTCGGGACTAGCGGGAGGCGAGACCCAGTACTTC.

V usage is TRBV7-2 and J usage is TRBJ2-2; D possibly corresponds to TRBD2 (5 bases). V was trimmed by 5 bases and J by 5 bases, leaving 15 bases between them. The CDR3 runs 15 residues. The germline CDR1 and CDR2 sequences are SGHTA and FQGNSA. The CDR3 region has the DNA TGTGCCAGCAGCACCGAGGCTGGGAGAACCGGGGAGCTGTTTTTT. Amino acid sequence: CASSTEAGRTGELFF.

This clonotype came up many times. In DNA, the CDR3 is TGTGCCAGCAGGCGGGTTTTTGGTGAGCAGTTCTTC. It encodes CASRRVFGEQFF. This rearrangement joins TRBV6-5 to TRBJ2-1; D may be TRBD2 (5 bases). Trimming stripped 6 bases from V and 9 bases from J, with 12 bases between. Germline lookup yields CDR1 MNHEY and CDR2 SVGAGI. The CDR3 covers 12 residues.

The chain has TRBV6-1 and TRBJ2-3, with D perhaps TRBD1 (5 bases). Trimming removed 3 bases at V and 4 bases at J, with 11 bases between. Per germline, CDR1 MNHNS and CDR2 SASEGT. The CDR3 loop spans 14 amino acids. In nucleotides, the CDR3 is TGTGCCAGCAGTGAGTCAGGGTCGGCAGATACGCAGTATTTT. Translation: CASSESGSADTQYF.

This chain links TRBV24-1 with TRBJ2-1, with D perhaps TRBD1 (5 bases). Germline-derived CDR1 and CDR2 are KGHDR and SFDVKD. CDR3 size: 13 residues. V shed 9 bases and J shed 3 bases, with 11 bases lying between them. The CDR3 spells CATSRRGYNEQFF. The CDR3 bases are TGTGCCACCTCTAGAAGGGGCTACAATGAGCAGTTCTTC.

The chain is built from TRBV11-2 and TRBJ2-1, with 9 bases matching TRBD2. V was clipped by 0 bases and J by 3 bases; unmatched bases: 3. CDR1 SGHAT and CDR2 FQNNGV come from the germline V gene. The length of the CDR3 is 16 residues. The CDR3 DNA sequence: TGTGCCAGCAGCTTAGATTCTAGCGGGGTCTACAATGAGCAGTTCTTC. This translates into CASSLDSSGVYNEQFF.

The DNA for the CDR3 is TGTGCCAGCAGCTTGGGGAACCCCACAGATACGCAGTATTTT. Translated: CASSLGNPTDTQYF. The chain combines TRBV11-3 with TRBJ2-3; D gene ambiguous. CDR3 size: 14 residues. CDR1 and CDR2 from the germline V gene are SGHNT and YENEEA. V gave up 3 bases and J gave up 2 bases, with 9 bases separating them.

This chain uses TRBV7-2 with TRBJ2-7; D is unclear. The ends were cut back, 0 bases at V and 2 bases at J, with 17 bases in the middle. Germline CDR1 reads SGHTA; CDR2 reads FQGNSA. This CDR3 has 17 amino acids. CDR3 loop: CASSLAPGPVMAYEQYF. In DNA form, the CDR3 reads TGTGCCAGCAGCTTAGCGCCGGGCCCTGTTATGGCCTACGAGCAGTACTTC.